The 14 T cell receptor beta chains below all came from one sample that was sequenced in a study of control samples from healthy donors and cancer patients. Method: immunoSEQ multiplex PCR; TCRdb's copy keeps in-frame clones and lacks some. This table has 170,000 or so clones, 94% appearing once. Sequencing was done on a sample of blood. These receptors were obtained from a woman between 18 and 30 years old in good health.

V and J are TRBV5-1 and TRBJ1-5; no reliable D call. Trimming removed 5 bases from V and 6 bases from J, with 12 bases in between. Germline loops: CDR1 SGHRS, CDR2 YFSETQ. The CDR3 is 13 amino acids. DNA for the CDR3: TGCGCCAGCAGTGACTCCGGTGGTCAGCCCCAGCATTTT. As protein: CASSDSGGQPQHF.

CDR3 in DNA: TGTGCCAGCAGCTCCAGGGGGCCGGATACGCAGTATTTT. Its translation: CASSSRGPDTQYF. The chain couples TRBV7-8 to TRBJ2-3, with 8 bases aligning to TRBD1. Germline trimming cut 4 bases from V and 6 bases from J; bases unmatched to any gene: 3. The CDR3 length is 13 residues. Germline CDR1 reads SGHVS; CDR2 reads FQNEAQ.

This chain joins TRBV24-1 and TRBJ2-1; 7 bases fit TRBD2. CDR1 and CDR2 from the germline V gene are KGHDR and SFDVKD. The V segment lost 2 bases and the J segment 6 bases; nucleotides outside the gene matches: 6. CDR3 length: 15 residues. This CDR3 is CATSDSWTRSNEQFF. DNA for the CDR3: TGTGCCACCAGTGATTCTTGGACTAGGAGCAATGAGCAGTTCTTC.

The CDR3 region has the DNA TGTGCCAGCAGCTTGACAGGGGGTGTTGGAGAGACCCAGTACTTC. Translating it yields CASSLTGGVGETQYF. The chain recombines TRBV5-4 with TRBJ2-5, with 8 positions matching TRBD1. The germline V gene encodes CDR1 SGHNT and CDR2 YYREEE (reference sequence). The CDR3 totals 15 residues. V lost 1 base to trimming and J lost 4 bases; unmatched junction nucleotides: 6.

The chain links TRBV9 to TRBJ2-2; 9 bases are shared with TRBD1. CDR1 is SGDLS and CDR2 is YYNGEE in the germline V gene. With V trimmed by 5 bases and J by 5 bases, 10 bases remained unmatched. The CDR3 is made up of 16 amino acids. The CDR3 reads CASREGTGQYTGELFF. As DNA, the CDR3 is TGTGCCAGCAGGGAAGGGACAGGGCAGTATACCGGGGAGCTGTTTTTT. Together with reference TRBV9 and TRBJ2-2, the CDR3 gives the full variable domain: DSGVTQTPKHLITATGQRVTLRCSPRSGDLSVYWYQQSLDQGLQFLIQYYNGEERAKGNILERFSAQQFPDLHSELNLSSLELGDSALYFCASREGTGQYTGELFFGEGSRLTVL.

As DNA, the CDR3 is TGCGCCAGCAGCCAAGACGTAGGGCTAAGCTCCTACGAGCAGTACTTC. As protein: CASSQDVGLSSYEQYF. The rearrangement links TRBV4-1 to TRBJ2-7; no reliable D call. CDR3 length equals 16 residues. V lost 0 bases and J 0 bases, leaving 12 bases between the germline ends. Germline CDR1 reads MGHRA; CDR2 reads YSYEKL.

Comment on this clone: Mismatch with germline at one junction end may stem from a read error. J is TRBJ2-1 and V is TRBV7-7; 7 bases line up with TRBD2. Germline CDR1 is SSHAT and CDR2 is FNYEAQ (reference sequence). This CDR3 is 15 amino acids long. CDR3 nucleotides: TGTGCTAGCAGCTTAGGTACTAGCGCGGACAATGAGCAGTTCTTC. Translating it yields CASSLGTSADNEQFF.

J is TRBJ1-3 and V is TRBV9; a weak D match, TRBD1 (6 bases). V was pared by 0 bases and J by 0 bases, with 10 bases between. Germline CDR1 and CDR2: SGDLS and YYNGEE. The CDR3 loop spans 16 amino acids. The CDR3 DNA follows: TGTGCCAGCAGCGTAGCGGACAGCTCCTCTGGAAACACCATATATTTT. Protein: CASSVADSSSGNTIYF.

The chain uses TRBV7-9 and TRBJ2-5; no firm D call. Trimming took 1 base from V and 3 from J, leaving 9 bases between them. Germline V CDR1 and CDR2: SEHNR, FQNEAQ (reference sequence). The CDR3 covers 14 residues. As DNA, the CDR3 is TGTGCCAGCAGCTTAGGGGCCGCTGAAGAGACCCAGTACTTC. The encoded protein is CASSLGAAEETQYF. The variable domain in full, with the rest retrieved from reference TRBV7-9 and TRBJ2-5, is DTGVSQNPRHKITKRGQNVTFRCDPISEHNRLYWYRQTLGQGPEFLTYFQNEAQLEKSRLLSDRFSAERPKGSFSTLEIQRTEQGDSAMYLCASSLGAAEETQYFGPGTRLLVL.

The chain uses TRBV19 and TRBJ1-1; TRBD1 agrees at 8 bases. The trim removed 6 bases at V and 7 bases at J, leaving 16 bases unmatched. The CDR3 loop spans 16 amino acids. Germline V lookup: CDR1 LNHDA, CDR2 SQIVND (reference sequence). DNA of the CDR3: TGTGCCAGTAGACCCCCCCCGGGACAGGTAGAATTTGAAGCTTTCTTT. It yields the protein CASRPPPGQVEFEAFF.

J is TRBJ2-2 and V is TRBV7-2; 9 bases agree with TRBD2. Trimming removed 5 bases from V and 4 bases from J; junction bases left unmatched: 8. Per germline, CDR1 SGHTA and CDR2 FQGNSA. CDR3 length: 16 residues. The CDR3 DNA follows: TGTGCCAGCAGCGCGGGGGGGCGGTTGGCCACCGGGGAGCTGTTTTTT. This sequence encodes CASSAGGRLATGELFF.

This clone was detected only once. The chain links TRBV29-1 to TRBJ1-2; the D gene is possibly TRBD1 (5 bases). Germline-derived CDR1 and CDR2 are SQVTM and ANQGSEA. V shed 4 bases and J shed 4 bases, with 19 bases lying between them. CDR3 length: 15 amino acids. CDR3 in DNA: TGCAGCGTTGGCGGATTTCTGACAGAACTCTATGGCTACACCTTC. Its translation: CSVGGFLTELYGYTF.

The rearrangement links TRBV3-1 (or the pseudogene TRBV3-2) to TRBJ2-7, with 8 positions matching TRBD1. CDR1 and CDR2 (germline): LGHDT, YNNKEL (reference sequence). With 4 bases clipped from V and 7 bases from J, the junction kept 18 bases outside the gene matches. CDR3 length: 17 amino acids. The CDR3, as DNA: TGTGCCAGCAGCCCCCCGTCGAGGGGGACAGGTGAGGGGGAGCAGTACTTC. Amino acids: CASSPPSRGTGEGEQYF.

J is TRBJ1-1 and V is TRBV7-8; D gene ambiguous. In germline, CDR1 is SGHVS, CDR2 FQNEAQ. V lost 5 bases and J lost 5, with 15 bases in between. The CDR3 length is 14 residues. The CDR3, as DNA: TGTGCCAGCAGCACCCACACTGGGGAGACTGAAGCTTTCTTT. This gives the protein CASSTHTGETEAFF.